This T cell receptor beta chain was recorded in a study of blood T cell repertoires in COVID-19. Trimming at V came to 6 bases and at J to 2 bases, leaving 6 bases not matched to a gene. In germline, CDR1 is MNHNY, CDR2 SVGAGI (reference sequence). There are 14 residues in the CDR3. As handled by the study authors: Reference gene primers were amplified, and this amplification served to estimate nucleated cell counts. Libraries were prepared by immunoSEQ multiplex PCR; TCRdb keeps only in-frame clonotypes and omits some of them. V and J calls and clone size are those listed in that table; D and trimming were worked out from the DNA. The table has around 250,000 clones, approximately 90% seen once; the top ten hold 0.87%.

The receptor was isolated from a man over 45 who had been exposed to COVID-19. The V call is TRBV6-6, the J call TRBJ2-7; 8 bases agree with TRBD1. The sequencing sample was made of PBMCs or T cells enriched from blood (not recorded which). CDR3 sequence: CASREQGDPYEQYF. The CDR3 bases are TGTGCCAGCAGAGAACAGGGGGATCCCTACGAGCAGTACTTC.